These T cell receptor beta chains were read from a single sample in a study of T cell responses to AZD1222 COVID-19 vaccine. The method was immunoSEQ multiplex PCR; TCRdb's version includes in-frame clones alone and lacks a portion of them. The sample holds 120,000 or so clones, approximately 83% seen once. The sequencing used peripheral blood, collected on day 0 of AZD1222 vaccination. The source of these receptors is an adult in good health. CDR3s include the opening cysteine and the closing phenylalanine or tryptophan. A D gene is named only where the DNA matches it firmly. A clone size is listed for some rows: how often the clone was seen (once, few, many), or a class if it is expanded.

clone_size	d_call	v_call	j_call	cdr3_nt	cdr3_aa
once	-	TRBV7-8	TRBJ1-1	TGTGCCAGCAGTTTCGACATAGGCACTGAAGCTTTCTTT	CASSFDIGTEAFF
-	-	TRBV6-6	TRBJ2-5	TGTGCCAGCACCTACACAGCTATGAAAGAGACCCAGTACTTC	CASTYTAMKETQYF
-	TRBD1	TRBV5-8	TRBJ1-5	TGTGCCAGCAGCTTAAGCGACAGGGGCTATCAGCCCCAGCATTTT	CASSLSDRGYQPQHF
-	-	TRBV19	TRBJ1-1	TGTGCCAGTAGCTCTTTACAAGGCTTACCTTCGGCTTTCTTT	CASSSLQGLPSAFF
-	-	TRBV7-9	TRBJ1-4	TGTGCCAGCAGCTTAGATTTTGGAGATGAAAAACTGTTTTTT	CASSLDFGDEKLFF
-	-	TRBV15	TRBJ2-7	TGTGCCACCAGCAGAGATTCAGCTGGTGAGCAGTACTTC	CATSRDSAGEQYF
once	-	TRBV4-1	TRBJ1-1	TGCGCCAGCAGCCAAGAAGGACTATGGGGGGCTGGGGACACTGAAGCTTTCTTT	CASSQEGLWGAGDTEAFF
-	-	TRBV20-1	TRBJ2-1	TGCAGTGCTAGTATAGCTAATGAGCAGTTCTTC	CSASIANEQFF
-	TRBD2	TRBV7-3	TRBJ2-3	TGTGCCAGCAGCCCGGGACTAGCGGGACACTTCACAGATACGCAGTATTTT	CASSPGLAGHFTDTQYF
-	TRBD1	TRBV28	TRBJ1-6	TGTGCCAGCAGGGAACAGGGGACCTATAATTCACCCCTCCACTTT	CASREQGTYNSPLHF
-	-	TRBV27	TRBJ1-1	TGTGCCAGCAGTTTTTTTGGTCTGAACACTGAAGCTTTCTTT	CASSFFGLNTEAFF
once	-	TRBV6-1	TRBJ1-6	TGTGCCAGCAGTGAAGCGGGGACTAACACACCCCTCCACTTT	CASSEAGTNTPLHF
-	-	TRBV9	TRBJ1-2	TGTGCCAGCAGCCCAACTGAGCCGGGTTTCGCACCCACCTTC	CASSPTEPGFAPTF
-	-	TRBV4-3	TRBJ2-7	TGCGCCAGCAGCCGCGTCAGGGGAAGCTCCTACGAGCAGTACTTC	CASSRVRGSSYEQYF
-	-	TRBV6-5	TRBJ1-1	TGTGCCAGCCCGGCCCACAAGGCCAGCACTGAAGCTTTCTTT	CASPAHKASTEAFF
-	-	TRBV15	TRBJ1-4	TGTGCCACCAGCAGAGAGGGAAATGAAAAACTGTTTTTT	CATSREGNEKLFF
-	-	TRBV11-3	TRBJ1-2	TGTGCCAGCAGCTTAGCCCGGACCGCCGGCTACACCTTC	CASSLARTAGYTF
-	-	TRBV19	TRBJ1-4	TGTGCCAGTAGTATTGCTCGCCTGGGGAATGAAAAACTGTTTTTT	CASSIARLGNEKLFF
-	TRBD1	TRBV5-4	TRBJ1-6	TGTGCCAGCAGCTTGTTCGGACAGGGGAACAATTCACCCCTCCACTTT	CASSLFGQGNNSPLHF
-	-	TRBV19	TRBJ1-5	TGTGCCAGTAGTAGAGCGACTCAGCCCCAGCATTTT	CASSRATQPQHF
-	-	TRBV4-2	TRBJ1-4	TGTGCCAGCAGCCAAGTGAGAACAACTAATGAAAAACTGTTTTTT	CASSQVRTTNEKLFF
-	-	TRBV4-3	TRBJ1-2	TGCGCCAGCAGCCAAGATACGCCTTCCGAGACCTATGGCTACACCTTC	CASSQDTPSETYGYTF
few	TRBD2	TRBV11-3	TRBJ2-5	TGTGCCAGCAGCTTGGGACTAGCGGGAGAGGAGACCCAGTACTTC	CASSLGLAGEETQYF
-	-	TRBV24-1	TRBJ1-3	TGTGCCACCAGTGACCGCGACTCAGAGGTCTCCCGAAACACCATATATTTT	CATSDRDSEVSRNTIYF
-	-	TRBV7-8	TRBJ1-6	TGTGCCAGCAGGCCCCCCGGGACGGCATATTCACCCCTCCACTTT	CASRPPGTAYSPLHF
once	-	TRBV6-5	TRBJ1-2	TGTGCCAGCAGTTACTCTATGGGGACCTCGGATGGCTACACCTTC	CASSYSMGTSDGYTF
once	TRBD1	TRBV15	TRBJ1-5	TGTGCCACCACCCGGGACAGGGGTAGCAATCAGCCCCAGCATTTT	CATTRDRGSNQPQHF
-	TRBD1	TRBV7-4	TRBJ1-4	TGTGCCAGCAGCTTAGTAAGTGGGGCTCCAGGGGGCGAGGAAAAACTGTTTTTT	CASSLVSGAPGGEEKLFF
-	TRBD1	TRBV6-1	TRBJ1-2	TGTGCCAGCAGTGAAGTTAGTGCTGGTGCAGGGGGCGCTGGCTACACCTTC	CASSEVSAGAGGAGYTF
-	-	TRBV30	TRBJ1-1	TGTGCCTGGAGTGTAGGGGGGAGCACTGAAGCTTTCTTT	CAWSVGGSTEAFF
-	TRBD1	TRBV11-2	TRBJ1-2	TGTGCCAGCAGCACGACAGGGGTCCTAGGCTACACCTTC	CASSTTGVLGYTF
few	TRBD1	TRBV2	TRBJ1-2	TGTGCCAGCAGTAGAGGTGGGACAGCCTATGGCTACACCTTC	CASSRGGTAYGYTF
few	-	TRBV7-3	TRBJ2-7	TGTGCCAGCAGCTTATCCAACTCTTACGAGCAGTACTTC	CASSLSNSYEQYF